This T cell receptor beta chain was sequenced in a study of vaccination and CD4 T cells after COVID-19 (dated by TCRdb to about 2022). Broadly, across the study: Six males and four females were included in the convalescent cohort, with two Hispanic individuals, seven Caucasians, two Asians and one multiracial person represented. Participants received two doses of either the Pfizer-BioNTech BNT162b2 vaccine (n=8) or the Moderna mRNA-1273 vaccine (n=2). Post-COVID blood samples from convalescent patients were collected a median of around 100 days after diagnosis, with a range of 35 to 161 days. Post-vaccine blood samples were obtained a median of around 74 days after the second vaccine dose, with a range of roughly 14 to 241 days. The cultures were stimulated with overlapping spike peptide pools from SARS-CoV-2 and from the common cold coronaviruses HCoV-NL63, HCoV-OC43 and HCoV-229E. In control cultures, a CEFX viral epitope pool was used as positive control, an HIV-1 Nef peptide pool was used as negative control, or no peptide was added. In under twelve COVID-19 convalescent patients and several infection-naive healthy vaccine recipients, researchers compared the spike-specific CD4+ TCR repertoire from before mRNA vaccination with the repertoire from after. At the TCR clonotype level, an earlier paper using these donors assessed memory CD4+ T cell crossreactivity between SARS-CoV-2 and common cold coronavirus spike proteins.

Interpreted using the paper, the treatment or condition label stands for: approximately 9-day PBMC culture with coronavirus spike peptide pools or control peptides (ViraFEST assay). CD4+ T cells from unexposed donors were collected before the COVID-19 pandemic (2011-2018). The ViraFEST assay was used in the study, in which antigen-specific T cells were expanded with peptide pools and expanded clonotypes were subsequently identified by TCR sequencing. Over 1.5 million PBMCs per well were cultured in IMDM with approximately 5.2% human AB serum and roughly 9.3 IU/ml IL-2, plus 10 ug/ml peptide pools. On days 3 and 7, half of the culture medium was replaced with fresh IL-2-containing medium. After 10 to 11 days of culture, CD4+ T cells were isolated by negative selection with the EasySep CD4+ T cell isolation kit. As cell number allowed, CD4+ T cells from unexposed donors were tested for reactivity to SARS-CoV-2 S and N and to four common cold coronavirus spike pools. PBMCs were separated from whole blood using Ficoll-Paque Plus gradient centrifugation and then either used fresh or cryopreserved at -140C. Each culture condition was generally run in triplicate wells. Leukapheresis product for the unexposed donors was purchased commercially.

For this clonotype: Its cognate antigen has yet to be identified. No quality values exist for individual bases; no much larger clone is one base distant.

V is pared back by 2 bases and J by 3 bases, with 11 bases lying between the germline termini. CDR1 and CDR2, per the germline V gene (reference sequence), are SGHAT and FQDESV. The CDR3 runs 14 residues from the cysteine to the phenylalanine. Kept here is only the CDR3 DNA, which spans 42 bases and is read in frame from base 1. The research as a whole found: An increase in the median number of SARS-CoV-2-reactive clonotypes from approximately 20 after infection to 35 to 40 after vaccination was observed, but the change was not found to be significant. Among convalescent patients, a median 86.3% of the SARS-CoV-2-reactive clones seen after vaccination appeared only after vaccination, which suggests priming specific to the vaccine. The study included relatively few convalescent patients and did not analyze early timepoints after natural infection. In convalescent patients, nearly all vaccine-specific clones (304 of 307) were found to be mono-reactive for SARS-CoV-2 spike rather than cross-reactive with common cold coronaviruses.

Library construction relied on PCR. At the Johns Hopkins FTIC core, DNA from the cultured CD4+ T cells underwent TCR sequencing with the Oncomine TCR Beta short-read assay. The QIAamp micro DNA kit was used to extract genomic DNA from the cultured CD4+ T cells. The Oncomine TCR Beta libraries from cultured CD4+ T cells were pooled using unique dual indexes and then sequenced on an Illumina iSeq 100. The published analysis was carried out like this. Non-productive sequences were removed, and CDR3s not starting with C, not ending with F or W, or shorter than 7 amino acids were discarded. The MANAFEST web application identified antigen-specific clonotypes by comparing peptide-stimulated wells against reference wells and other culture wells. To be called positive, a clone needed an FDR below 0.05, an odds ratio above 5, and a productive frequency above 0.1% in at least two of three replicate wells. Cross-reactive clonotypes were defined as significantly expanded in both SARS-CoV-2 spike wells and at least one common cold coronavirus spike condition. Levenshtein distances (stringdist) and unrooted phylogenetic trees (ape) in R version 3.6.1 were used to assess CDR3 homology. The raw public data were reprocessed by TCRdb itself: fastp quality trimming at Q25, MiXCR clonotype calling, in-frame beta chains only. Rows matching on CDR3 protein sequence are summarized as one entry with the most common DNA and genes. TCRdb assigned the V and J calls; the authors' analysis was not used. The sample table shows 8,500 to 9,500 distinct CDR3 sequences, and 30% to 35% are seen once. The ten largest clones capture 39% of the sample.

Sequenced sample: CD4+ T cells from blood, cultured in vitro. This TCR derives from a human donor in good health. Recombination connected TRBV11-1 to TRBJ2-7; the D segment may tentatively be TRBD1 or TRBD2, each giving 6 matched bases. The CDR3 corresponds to CASSLTGRFYEQYF. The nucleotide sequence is TGTGCCAGCAGCTTAACAGGGAGGTTCTACGAGCAGTACTTC. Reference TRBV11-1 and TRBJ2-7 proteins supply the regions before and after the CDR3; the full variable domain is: EAEVAQSPRYKITEKSQAVAFWCDPISGHATLYWYRQILGQGPELLVQFQDESVVDDSQLPKDRFSAERLKGVDSTLKIQPAELGDSAMYLCASSLTGRFYEQYFGPGTRLTVT.